This T cell receptor beta chain was sequenced during a study of vaccination effects on CD4 cells after COVID-19. Expansion of antigen-specific CD4+ T cells with viral peptide pools was carried out by the ViraFEST assay before sequencing. Subsequent to roughly 9 days of culture, CD4+ T cells were isolated. The study found no prior SARS-CoV-2 infection in the vaccine recipients, who tested negative for nucleocapsid antibodies. Clones were read by immunoSEQ multiplex PCR, and TCRdb kept only the in-frame ones, dropping some. The sample holds tens of thousands of clones; 75% are singletons and the top ten take around 3.8%. About this clone: Its antigen is unknown.

This material consisted of CD4+ T cells from PBMCs cultured with HCoV-OC43 spike peptides, taken before COVID-19 vaccination. Sample subset: HCoV-OC43 spike overlapping peptide pool stimulation. The sequence was obtained from a human donor who received a COVID-19 vaccine.

CDR3 sequence (DNA): TGTGCCAGCTCACCAAACAACCAAGAGACCCAGTACTTC. It translates to CASSPNNQETQYF. J is TRBJ2-5 and V is TRBV18, with no clear D. The CDR3 has 13 residues. Per the germline V gene, CDR1 is KGHSH and CDR2 is LQKENI. V dropped 2 bases and J dropped 0 bases, with 4 bases sitting between them.